This passage covers 20 T cell receptor beta chains from one sample sequenced in a study of cytomegalovirus exposure and HLA in healthy donors. PCR was performed using 60 Vbeta and 13 Jbeta primers. Profiled with immunoSEQ multiplex PCR; TCRdb holds only in-frame clones, not every one. The sample has around 120,000 clones; about 70% are singletons. Sequenced input: PBMCs. These receptors came from a man aged 50-60 years in good health and CMV-seropositive.

V gene TRBV5-1 combines with J gene TRBJ1-2, with a tentative D call TRBD1 (5 bases). The V gene lost 1 base and the J gene lost 0 bases, with 10 bases spanning the gap. The CDR3 is 15 residues long. Germline CDR1 reads SGHRS; CDR2 reads YFSETQ. This CDR3 is CASSLFQGSNYGYTF. Here the CDR3 DNA reads TGCGCCAGCAGCTTGTTCCAGGGTTCTAACTATGGCTACACCTTC.

The rearrangement joins TRBV30 to TRBJ1-1; TRBD1 matches 7 bases. CDR3 length: 17 amino acids. The V gene end was trimmed by 2 bases and the J gene end by 2 bases; junction bases not matched to a gene: 14. Germline V gene data show CDR1 as GTSNPN and CDR2 as SVGIG (reference sequence). CDR3 amino acids: CAWSSETGIDGNTEAFF. CDR3 nucleotides: TGTGCCTGGAGTTCGGAGACAGGGATAGATGGTAACACTGAAGCTTTCTTT.

The J gene is TRBJ2-3, the V gene TRBV30; 9 positions agree with TRBD2. Germline trimming cut 1 base from V and 3 bases from J; bases unmatched to any gene: 8. CDR1 GTSNPN and CDR2 SVGIG come from the germline V gene (reference sequence). The CDR3 totals 16 residues. CDR3 sequence (DNA): TGTGCCTGGAGTGAACTAGCGGGTCGACCAACAGATACGCAGTATTTT. This translates into CAWSELAGRPTDTQYF.

The V and J genes are TRBV4-2 and TRBJ2-3; TRBD2 matches at 12 bases. Germline CDR1 reads LGHNA; CDR2 reads YNFKEQ. V lost 0 bases and J lost 7; bases outside the gene matches: 8. The CDR3 runs to 17 residues. CDR3 in DNA: TGTGCCAGCAGCCAAGATTCCTCTAGCGGGAGGGGGTATACGCAGTATTTT. Its protein is CASSQDSSSGRGYTQYF.

This chain connects TRBV6-1 to TRBJ2-4, with a possible D match to TRBD1 (5 bases). The V gene lost 4 bases and the J gene lost 0 bases, with 10 bases spanning the gap. The CDR3 is 15 residues long. Germline V gives CDR1 MNHNS, CDR2 SASEGT. The CDR3 here is CASSGNRLAKNIQYF. For the CDR3, the DNA is TGTGCCAGCAGTGGAAACAGGTTAGCCAAAAACATTCAGTACTTC.

The chain is built from TRBV29-1 and TRBJ1-2, with 10 bases matching TRBD1. Trimming took 6 bases from V and 4 from J; bases not matched to a gene: 2. The CDR3 is made up of 12 amino acids. Per the germline V gene, CDR1 is SQVTM and CDR2 is ANQGSEA. The CDR3 is CSVRQGAYGYTF. DNA for the CDR3: TGCAGCGTGCGACAGGGGGCCTATGGCTACACCTTC.

The genes are TRBV9 and TRBJ1-1; TRBD1 aligns across 10 bases. Germline trimming cut 4 bases from V and 1 base from J; bases unmatched to any gene: 4. CDR1 is SGDLS, CDR2 YYNGEE, per germline. This CDR3 has 15 amino acids. The CDR3 here is CASSTRTGGNTEAFF. DNA for the CDR3: TGTGCCAGCAGCACCCGGACAGGGGGGAACACTGAAGCTTTCTTT.

A single count supports this clone. The chain has TRBV5-1 and TRBJ2-7; D perhaps matches TRBD2 (5 bases). There are 12 residues in the CDR3. Per germline, CDR1 SGHRS and CDR2 YFSETQ. V lost 4 bases, J lost 7 bases, and 12 bases lay in between. CDR3 loop: CASSPVEGEQYF. The CDR3 DNA sequence: TGCGCCAGCAGCCCGGTTGAGGGAGAGCAGTACTTC.

V gene TRBV11-2 combines with J gene TRBJ1-3, with D possibly matching TRBD1 (5 bases). V lost 5 bases, J lost 2 bases, and 16 bases lay in between. Germline lookup yields CDR1 SGHAT and CDR2 FQNNGV. The CDR3 contains 16 residues. The CDR3 DNA follows: TGTGCCAGCAGCGGAGCCGCAGGGCTTCCTGGAAACACCATATATTTT. The encoded protein is CASSGAAGLPGNTIYF.

This chain joins TRBV9 and TRBJ2-5; D remains unclear. CDR3 length equals 15 residues. From germline, CDR1 is SGDLS and CDR2 YYNGEE. The V end was cut by 0 bases, the J end by 1 base, with 10 bases between. The chain's CDR3 is CASSVGQNVQETQYF. The DNA for the CDR3 is TGTGCCAGCAGCGTAGGCCAGAATGTCCAAGAGACCCAGTACTTC.

The chain couples TRBV5-1 to TRBJ2-1; 9 bases match TRBD2. The V gene's germline CDR1 is SGHRS and CDR2 YFSETQ. This CDR3 has 15 residues. V was pared by 4 bases and J by 4 bases, with 6 bases of the junction left unmatched. CDR3 sequence (DNA): TGCGCCAGCAGCGCTACTAGCGGGCCTTACAATGAGCAGTTCTTC. It specifies CASSATSGPYNEQFF.

In nucleotides, the CDR3 is TGTGCCAGCAGCGTAGATGTGGGGCTAGCGGGAACTACCGGGGAGCTGTTTTTT. It yields the protein CASSVDVGLAGTTGELFF. V is TRBV9 and J is TRBJ2-2; 9 bases agree with TRBD2. CDR3 length: 18 amino acids. The J segment lost 5 bases and the V segment lost 0 bases, leaving 11 bases of the junction unmatched. Germline V gives CDR1 SGDLS, CDR2 YYNGEE.

V is TRBV19 and J is TRBJ1-1; 9 positions agree with TRBD1. The CDR3 loop spans 18 amino acids. The V gene end was trimmed by 4 bases and the J gene end by 5 bases; junction bases not matched to a gene: 17. Germline CDR1 is LNHDA and CDR2 is SQIVND (reference sequence). The DNA for the CDR3 is TGTGCCAGTAGTACTCAGATCCTCCCCGGGACAGGGTCTACTGAAGCTTTCTTT. It yields the protein CASSTQILPGTGSTEAFF. The full variable domain, rest sourced from reference TRBV19 and TRBJ1-1, is DGGITQSPKYLFRKEGQNVTLSCEQNLNHDAMYWYRQDPGQGLRLIYYSQIVNDFQKGDIAEGYSVSREKKESFPLTVTSAQKNPTAFYLCASSTQILPGTGSTEAFFGQGTRLTVV.

This clone was counted only a few times. The rearrangement uses TRBV18 and TRBJ2-3, with D possibly matching TRBD1 (6 bases). The V gene lost 0 bases and the J gene lost 3 bases, with 10 bases spanning the gap. Germline lookup yields CDR1 KGHSH and CDR2 LQKENI. The CDR3 runs 15 residues. For the CDR3, the DNA is TGTGCCAGCTCACCACCGTCTCAGGGGACAGATACGCAGTATTTT. Protein: CASSPPSQGTDTQYF.

The V gene is TRBV7-8, the J gene TRBJ2-7, with a tentative D call TRBD2 (6 bases). The ends were cut back, 1 base at V and 0 bases at J, with 10 bases in the middle. The CDR3 consists of 15 residues. Germline lookup yields CDR1 SGHVS and CDR2 FQNEAQ. The CDR3 nucleotides read TGTGCCAGCAGCTTAGGACTGACTAGCTCCTACGAGCAGTACTTC. It codes for CASSLGLTSSYEQYF.

The genes are TRBV2 and TRBJ1-5; D is ambiguous. This CDR3 contains 13 residues. Germline CDR1 is SNHLY and CDR2 is FYNNEI. Between the trimmed V and J ends, which lost 5 bases and 4 bases, there was a span of 9 bases. The CDR3 region is CASSIDTNQPQHF. The CDR3 DNA reads as TGTGCCAGCAGTATAGACACAAATCAGCCCCAGCATTTT.

This clone showed up just once. This chain uses TRBV15 with TRBJ1-1; D perhaps matches TRBD1 (6 bases). This CDR3 region has 13 residues. Trimming took 5 bases from V and 3 from J, leaving 10 bases between them. In germline, CDR1 is LNHNV, CDR2 YYDKDF (reference sequence). CDR3 nucleotides: TGTGCCACCAGCGACAGGTCGGACACTGAAGCTTTCTTT. Its protein is CATSDRSDTEAFF.

The V and J genes are TRBV5-1 and TRBJ2-7, with D maybe TRBD1 (5 bases). This CDR3 region has 15 residues. The ends were cut back, 4 bases at V and 1 base at J, with 15 bases in the middle. From germline, CDR1 is SGHRS and CDR2 YFSETQ. The CDR3 spells CASSPYGHLSYEQYF. The CDR3 DNA is TGCGCCAGCAGCCCCTATGGACATTTATCCTACGAGCAGTACTTC.

This clone appeared once. V usage is TRBV5-1 and J usage is TRBJ2-7; 10 bases are shared with TRBD2. CDR1 is SGHRS and CDR2 is YFSETQ in the germline V gene. CDR3 length: 15 amino acids. Trimming cost V 0 bases and J 3 bases; bases outside gene matches: 3. CDR3 in DNA: TGCGCCAGCAGCTTGGGGGTAGCGGGGGGCTACGAGCAGTACTTC. This codes for CASSLGVAGGYEQYF.

This chain joins TRBV7-3 and TRBJ1-5, with 9 bases aligning to TRBD1. This CDR3 is built from 16 residues. V lost 5 bases and J lost 1; bases outside the gene matches: 6. Germline V gene sequence: CDR1 SGHTA, CDR2 FQGTGA. The DNA of the CDR3 is TGTGCCAGCAGCAAACAGGGGGCTGGAAGCAATCAGCCCCAGCATTTT. It is translated as CASSKQGAGSNQPQHF.